Following are 30 T cell receptor beta chains from one sample sequenced in a study of T cell clonality in common variable immunodeficiency. The method was immunoSEQ multiplex PCR; TCRdb's version includes in-frame clones alone and lacks a portion of them. The repertoire has roughly 70,000 clones, none seen only once; the ten largest take about 1.7%. Sequenced sample: peripheral blood mononuclear cells. The receptors were gathered from a person aged 18 to 75 in good health.

This clone was counted many times. A junction boundary mismatches the germline segment, possibly from a read error. The read stops 3 residues short of the end of the CDR3; the missing end is completed from the germline J gene. This sequence joins TRBV7-7 and TRBJ1-4, with a tentative D call TRBD1 (6 bases). Germline CDR1 and CDR2: SSHAT and FNYEAQ (reference sequence). The CDR3 covers 15 residues. The CDR3 bases that were read are TGTGCTAGCAGCTTGCGGGGGGCCGGGGCTGAAAAA. It codes for CASSLRGAGAEK. The CDR3 reads in full as CASSLRGAGAEKLFF.

Ten or more counts support this clone. The CDR3 end is not reached by the read, which stops 3 residues before it; the germline J gene fills it in. J is TRBJ1-2 and V is TRBV30; 9 bases match TRBD1. CDR3 length: 14 amino acids. Germline lookup yields CDR1 GTSNPN and CDR2 SVGIG (reference sequence). This CDR3 is CAWSTGTGKSGYTF. The covered CDR3 bases are TGTGCCTGGAGCACCGGGACAGGGAAGTCCGGC.

This clone was observed many times. The read comes to an end 3 residues before the CDR3 does, leaving the germline J gene to fill in the end. V is TRBV19 and J is TRBJ2-7, with D hard to call. The germline V and J ends were trimmed by 5 bases and 6 bases, with 20 bases remaining between them. Germline V gene data show CDR1 as LNHDA and CDR2 as SQIVND (reference sequence). This CDR3 contains 15 residues. The sequenced CDR3 bases are TGTGCCAGTAGTTTAGGATCCGTTGTTTCGGGCGAG. This translates into CASSLGSVVSGE. The whole CDR3 region reads CASSLGSVVSGEQYF. The full variable domain, completed using reference TRBV19 and TRBJ2-7, is DGGITQSPKYLFRKEGQNVTLSCEQNLNHDAMYWYRQDPGQGLRLIYYSQIVNDFQKGDIAEGYSVSREKKESFPLTVTSAQKNPTAFYLCASSLGSVVSGEQYFGPGTRLTVT.

This clone was seen only a few times. CDR3 protein: CASSFDSSYNEQFF. CDR3 DNA (partial): TGTGCCAGCAGCTTCGACAGCTCCTACAATGAG. The rearrangement joins TRBV7-9 to TRBJ2-1, with a possible D match to TRBD1 (5 bases). Read sequence stops 3 residues before the CDR3 end, and the germline J gene provides the missing end. The germline V gene has CDR1 SEHNR and CDR2 FQNEAQ (reference sequence). V gave up 3 bases and J gave up 0 bases, with 6 bases separating them. The CDR3 runs 14 residues.

This clone was recorded many times. The read terminates 3 residues ahead of where the CDR3 ends, so the germline J gene completes it. The chain links TRBV19 to TRBJ1-2; TRBD1 matches 8 bases. The germline V gene encodes CDR1 LNHDA and CDR2 SQIVND (reference sequence). Germline trimming cut 5 bases from V and 6 bases from J; bases unmatched to any gene: 8. CDR3 length equals 14 residues. The covered CDR3 bases are TGTGCCAGTAGTCCAATGACAGGGGCGGATGGC. This sequence encodes CASSPMTGADG. The entire CDR3 protein reads CASSPMTGADGYTF. Complete variable domain (other parts from reference TRBV19 and TRBJ1-2): DGGITQSPKYLFRKEGQNVTLSCEQNLNHDAMYWYRQDPGQGLRLIYYSQIVNDFQKGDIAEGYSVSREKKESFPLTVTSAQKNPTAFYLCASSPMTGADGYTFGSGTRLTVV.

This clone has at least ten counts. The read ends 3 residues early relative to the CDR3; the germline J gene fills the gap. The chain combines TRBV2 with TRBJ2-2, with 9 bases identical to TRBD1. Germline CDR1 reads SNHLY; CDR2 reads FYNNEI. CDR3 length equals 15 residues. Germline trimming cut 4 bases from V and 7 bases from J; bases unmatched to any gene: 7. CDR3 in amino acids: CASSGGQGISGELFF. The covered CDR3 bases are TGTGCCAGCAGTGGGGGACAGGGCATCAGCGGGGAG.

In its sample, this clone was seen many times. The sequenced fragment ends 3 residues before the CDR3 boundary, so the rest is inferred from the germline J gene. The genes are TRBV20-1 and TRBJ1-4, with D possibly matching TRBD1 (6 bases). The CDR3 runs 19 residues. Germline V gives CDR1 DFQATT, CDR2 SNEGSKA (reference sequence). The V and J ends lost 5 bases and 0 bases respectively, with 25 bases between them. This chain's CDR3 is CSAVGSGQPTTSTNEKLFF. CDR3 DNA (partial): TGCAGTGCTGTCGGCAGTGGACAGCCAACAACTTCAACTAATGAAAAA.

This clone occurred many times. CDR3 DNA, as far as it was read: TGTGCCAGCAGCCAAGGACTCGCGCTATCAAGCACAGATACG. Amino acid sequence: CASSQGLALSSTDT. The entire CDR3 is CASSQGLALSSTDTQYF. This chain connects TRBV4-2 to TRBJ2-3; unclear D gene. The read falls 3 residues short of the CDR3 end, and the missing part is taken from the germline J gene. V lost 1 base and J lost 0, with 14 bases in between. The CDR3 has 17 residues. The V gene's germline CDR1 is LGHNA and CDR2 YNFKEQ.

This clone was observed many times. CDR3 DNA, as far as it was read: TGCAGCGTTGAACTTCTCAGATACGAG. Amino acids: CSVELLRYE. The full CDR3 reads CSVELLRYEQYF. The rearrangement joins TRBV29-1 to TRBJ2-7; D is undetermined. The CDR3 end lies 3 residues beyond the end of the read and is filled in from the germline J gene. V lost 2 bases and J lost 4, with 9 bases in between. From germline, CDR1 is SQVTM and CDR2 ANQGSEA. This CDR3 spans 12 amino acids.

On this clone: The missing CDR3 end, 3 residues past where the read stops, is filled in from the germline J gene. This rearrangement joins TRBV19 to TRBJ1-5, with D maybe TRBD1 (5 bases). This CDR3 contains 17 residues. CDR1 is LNHDA, CDR2 SQIVND, per germline (reference sequence). Trimming took off 1 base at V and 5 bases at J, with 18 bases between the two ends. CDR3 residues: CASSIGFRGGRDQPQHF. CDR3 DNA (partial): TGTGCCAGTAGTATAGGGTTTAGGGGTGGTCGGGATCAGCCC. The full variable domain, with the rest looked up from reference TRBV19 and TRBJ1-5, is DGGITQSPKYLFRKEGQNVTLSCEQNLNHDAMYWYRQDPGQGLRLIYYSQIVNDFQKGDIAEGYSVSREKKESFPLTVTSAQKNPTAFYLCASSIGFRGGRDQPQHFGDGTRLSIL.

This clone came up many times. The read ends 3 residues shy of where the CDR3 ends; the end is completed using the germline J gene. The chain is built from TRBV6-2 or TRBV6-3 and TRBJ2-1, with 12 nucleotides matching TRBD2. The J segment lost 8 bases and the V segment lost 8 bases, leaving 10 bases of the junction unmatched. This CDR3 comprises 15 residues. Germline CDR1 is MNHEY and CDR2 is SVGEGT. The CDR3 sequence: CASAAVLAGGDEQFF. CDR3 DNA, as far as it was read: TGTGCCAGCGCCGCGGTCCTAGCGGGAGGGGATGAG.

This clone was seen many times. The read is 3 residues too short to cover the CDR3 end, so that end is filled in from the germline J gene. The chain has TRBV12-3 or TRBV12-4 and TRBJ1-2, with D perhaps TRBD1 (5 bases). CDR3 size: 14 residues. V lost 3 bases, J lost 4 bases, and 12 bases lay in between. The CDR3 DNA, read in part, is TGTGCCAGCAGTTTCTCCCGACAGATCTATGGC. This gives the protein CASSFSRQIYG. The complete CDR3 reads CASSFSRQIYGYTF.

This clone was recorded at least ten times. Partial CDR3 DNA: TGCGCCAGCAGCCAAGACTTCGCAGATACG. Protein: CASSQDFADT. The full CDR3 is CASSQDFADTQYF. This chain connects TRBV4-1 to TRBJ2-3; D is undetermined. The read falls 3 residues short of the CDR3 end, and the missing part is taken from the germline J gene. The CDR3 is made up of 13 amino acids. Germline loops: CDR1 MGHRA, CDR2 YSYEKL. The V gene lost 0 bases and the J gene lost 4 bases, with 5 bases spanning the gap.

This clone was seen at least ten times. The missing CDR3 end, 3 residues past where the read stops, is filled in from the germline J gene. V usage is TRBV11-3 and J usage is TRBJ2-3; 11 bases map to TRBD2. Germline assignment: CDR1 SGHNT and CDR2 YENEEA. V trimming: 6 bases; J trimming: 5 bases; junction bases outside the gene matches: 7. The CDR3 has 15 amino acids. The CDR3 bases that were read are TGTGCCAGCAGTCCCGGACTAGCGGGTCTAGATACG. It is translated as CASSPGLAGLDT. The complete CDR3 protein is CASSPGLAGLDTQYF.

Many counts were recorded for this clone. The read stops 3 residues short of the end of the CDR3; the missing end is completed from the germline J gene. The rearrangement links TRBV18 to TRBJ1-1, with 8 positions matching TRBD1. Trimming at V came to 1 base and at J to 7 bases, leaving 14 bases not matched to a gene. CDR3 length: 17 residues. Germline V gene data show CDR1 as KGHSH and CDR2 as LQKENI. The CDR3 loop is CASSPQTSRTGSSEAFF. CDR3 DNA (partial): TGTGCCAGCTCACCACAGACATCAAGGACAGGGTCTAGTGAA.

This clone was found a few times. With the read ending 3 residues before the CDR3 end, the germline J gene is used to fill in that end. The V call is TRBV27, the J call TRBJ2-7; D remains ambiguous. The CDR3 loop spans 12 amino acids. Germline-derived CDR1 and CDR2 are MNHEY and SMNVEV (reference sequence). V lost 2 bases and J lost 3, with 5 bases in between. The chain's CDR3 is CASSLNGYEQYF. Partial CDR3 DNA: TGTGCCAGCAGTTTAAACGGCTACGAG.

Many counts were recorded for this clone. The CDR3 is cut off 3 residues early in the read; its end comes from the germline J gene. This rearrangement joins TRBV20-1 to TRBJ2-3, with TRBD2 matching 12 bases. The CDR3 loop spans 15 amino acids. Germline values: CDR1 DFQATT, CDR2 SNEGSKA (reference sequence). Germline trimming cut 6 bases from V and 5 bases from J; bases unmatched to any gene: 9. The sequenced CDR3 bases are TGCAGTGCAATCCCGGGACTAGCGGGCCTAGATACG. Translating gives CSAIPGLAGLDT. Given in full, the CDR3 is CSAIPGLAGLDTQYF.

This clone was counted at least ten times. The missing CDR3 end, 3 residues past where the read stops, is filled in from the germline J gene. The chain has TRBV6-2 or TRBV6-3 and TRBJ1-2; the match to TRBD1 covers 9 bases. Germline values: CDR1 MNHEY, CDR2 SVGEGT. CDR3 length equals 14 residues. The CDR3 DNA, read in part, is TGTGCCAGCAGGGGGACAGGGAGACCTCCGGGC. As protein: CASRGTGRPPG. The whole CDR3 region reads CASRGTGRPPGYTF.

This clone was counted at least ten times. The read is 3 residues too short to cover the CDR3 end, so that end is filled in from the germline J gene. This chain joins TRBV6-1 and TRBJ2-1, with D tentatively TRBD2 (5 bases). V shed 4 bases and J shed 9 bases, with 10 bases lying between them. CDR3 size: 12 residues. Germline loops: CDR1 MNHNS, CDR2 SASEGT. CDR3: CASSASGIEQFF. The part of the CDR3 DNA that was read is TGTGCCAGCAGTGCTTCGGGGATTGAG.

On this clone itself: The CDR3 is cut off 3 residues early in the read; its end comes from the germline J gene. The J gene is TRBJ2-1, the V gene TRBV11-2; TRBD2 agrees at 10 bases. Losses at the gene ends were 5 bases for V and 4 bases for J; bases not matched to a gene: 5. The CDR3 extends over 15 amino acids. Germline V gene sequence: CDR1 SGHAT, CDR2 FQNNGV. The sequenced part of the CDR3 DNA is TGTGCCAGCAGCACCCTAGCGGGGGTGTACAATGAG. Translated: CASSTLAGVYNE. The complete CDR3 reads CASSTLAGVYNEQFF.

The sequenced part of the CDR3 DNA is TGTGCCAGCAGTGAAGGGGACAGCTATGGC. It is translated as CASSEGDSYG. From start to end, the CDR3 is CASSEGDSYGYTF. The rearrangement links TRBV6-1 to TRBJ1-2; 7 bases align to TRBD1. The read halts 3 residues ahead of the CDR3 end, with the missing end drawn from the germline J gene. CDR3 length: 13 amino acids. J lost 4 bases, V lost 1 base, and 0 bases had no gene match. The V gene's germline CDR1 is MNHNS and CDR2 SASEGT.

This clone has at least ten counts. The read ends 3 residues shy of where the CDR3 ends; the end is completed using the germline J gene. The chain employs TRBV5-1 and TRBJ2-1; a weak D match, TRBD2 (6 bases). The V and J ends lost 4 bases and 8 bases respectively, with 16 bases between them. Per germline, CDR1 SGHRS and CDR2 YFSETQ. This CDR3 is built from 14 residues. CDR3: CASSGGTMGYEQFF. The CDR3 DNA, read in part, is TGCGCCAGCAGCGGGGGGACCATGGGCTATGAG.

This clone was detected many times. The read terminates 3 residues ahead of where the CDR3 ends, so the germline J gene completes it. The chain is built from TRBV19 and TRBJ2-7, with 10 bases matching TRBD2. This CDR3 has 17 residues. Germline V gene sequence: CDR1 LNHDA, CDR2 SQIVND (reference sequence). With V trimmed by 8 bases and J by 0 bases, 13 bases remained unmatched. The sequenced part of the CDR3 DNA is TGTGCCAGTCGCCCTAGCGGGGGAGCCACCGCCTCCTACGAG. Amino acid sequence: CASRPSGGATASYE. The whole CDR3 region reads CASRPSGGATASYEQYF.

This clone has more than one count but fewer than ten. The read ends 3 residues early relative to the CDR3; the germline J gene fills the gap. The rearrangement uses TRBV7-9 and TRBJ1-3; 7 bases agree with TRBD1. There are 15 residues in the CDR3. From germline, CDR1 is SEHNR and CDR2 FQNEAQ (reference sequence). The J segment lost 1 base and the V segment lost 4 bases, leaving 4 bases of the junction unmatched. The CDR3 spells CASSSYRGSGNTIYF. The CDR3 DNA, read in part, is TGTGCCAGCAGCTCGTACAGGGGATCTGGAAACACC.

This clone came up many times. The read comes to an end 3 residues before the CDR3 does, leaving the germline J gene to fill in the end. The V and J genes are TRBV20-1 and TRBJ1-1, with TRBD1 as a possible D gene (5 bases). V was trimmed by 1 base and J by 4 bases, leaving 7 bases between them. CDR1 DFQATT and CDR2 SNEGSKA come from the germline V gene (reference sequence). The CDR3 is made up of 12 amino acids. The CDR3 loop reads CSARGGGTEAFF. The part of the CDR3 DNA that was read is TGCAGTGCTAGAGGCGGGGGCACTGAA.

In this sample, this clone turned up many times. The DNA ends 3 residues before the CDR3 does, and the rest of the CDR3 is filled in from the germline J gene. This chain joins TRBV29-1 and TRBJ1-5, with TRBD1 identical over 10 bases. Germline V gene lookup returns CDR1 SQVTM and CDR2 ANQGSEA. Losses at the gene ends were 6 bases for V and 2 bases for J; bases not matched to a gene: 4. This CDR3 region has 14 residues. The CDR3 protein is CSVGTGVGNQPQHF. The part of the CDR3 DNA that was read is TGCAGCGTGGGGACAGGGGTTGGCAATCAGCCC. The whole variable domain, remainder taken from reference TRBV29-1 and TRBJ1-5, is SAVISQKPSRDICQRGTSLTIQCQVDSQVTMMFWYRQQPGQSLTLIATANQGSEATYESGFVIDKFPISRPNLTFSTLTVSNMSPEDSSIYLCSVGTGVGNQPQHFGDGTRLSIL.

This clone was counted many times. The observed sequence ends 3 residues before the CDR3 terminus, with the missing tail filled in from the germline J gene. The V and J genes are TRBV7-9 and TRBJ1-5; D is ambiguous. Germline V lookup: CDR1 SEHNR, CDR2 FQNEAQ (reference sequence). This CDR3 has 14 amino acids. V lost 2 bases and J 1 base, leaving 6 bases between the germline ends. This chain's CDR3 is CASSLTGSNQPQHF. CDR3 DNA (partial): TGTGCCAGCAGCTTAACGGGGAGCAATCAGCCC.

This clone showed up many times. The read gets to within 3 residues of the CDR3 end, and the germline J gene fills in the rest. The chain has TRBV2 and TRBJ1-2; D is possibly TRBD1 (6 bases). Germline V CDR1 and CDR2: SNHLY, FYNNEI. The CDR3 is made up of 14 amino acids. The V and J ends lost 6 bases and 2 bases respectively, with 13 bases between them. The sequenced part of the CDR3 DNA is TGTGCCAGCAGCCATTTGGGGGCCAACTATGGC. Amino acids: CASSHLGANYG. The CDR3 in its entirety is CASSHLGANYGYTF.

This clone was counted many times. The DNA read from the CDR3 is TGTGCCAGCAGCTTAGGACAGAGCTTTACCAATGAG. This sequence encodes CASSLGQSFTNE. The full CDR3 reads CASSLGQSFTNEQFF. The rearrangement links TRBV7-3 to TRBJ2-1, with D possibly matching TRBD1 (6 bases). The read ends 3 residues early relative to the CDR3; the germline J gene fills the gap. This CDR3 is built from 15 residues. Germline V gene lookup returns CDR1 SGHTA and CDR2 FQGTGA. Trimming left V 2 bases short and J 6 bases short, with 14 bases between.

In this sample, this clone turned up many times. Sequencing ends 3 residues short of the CDR3 end; the germline J gene provides the rest. The rearrangement links TRBV20-1 to TRBJ2-3, with 8 bases identical to TRBD2. CDR1 DFQATT and CDR2 SNEGSKA come from the germline V gene (reference sequence). The V segment lost 1 base and the J segment 2 bases; nucleotides outside the gene matches: 2. The CDR3 covers 14 residues. The DNA read from the CDR3 is TGCAGTGCTAGAGCTAGCGGGTTCACAGATACG. This codes for CSARASGFTDT. The whole CDR3 is CSARASGFTDTQYF.